These T cell receptor beta chains were read from a single sample in a study of siplizumab effects on memory and regulatory T cells. Sequencing was performed with immunoSEQ multiplex PCR; in TCRdb, only in-frame clones are kept and a portion is missing. Of 75,000 to 100,000 clones listed, 94% are singletons. Sequencing used non-Treg CD4+ T cells sorted from blood. Source of these receptors: a human donor in good health. The CDR3 runs from the conserved cysteine through the conserved F or W. The order of the fields is V gene, D gene, J gene, clone size, CDR3 DNA, CDR3 protein. D genes are given only for firm matches. Clone size appears in some rows only: once, few, many, or a class for an expanded clone.

>TRBV30|TRBD2|TRBJ2-2|-
TGTGCCTGGAGTAGTTACTTGGGACTAGCGGGGGGGAAGCTGTTTTTT
CAWSSYLGLAGGKLFF
>TRBV6-5|TRBD1|TRBJ2-1|-
TGTGCCAGCAGTTACTCAGGGACAGGCCTCTATGAGCAGTTCTTC
CASSYSGTGLYEQFF
>TRBV6-5|-|TRBJ1-3|-
TGTGCCAGCAGTACCGTGGGGGGGTTAGGGAACACCATATATTTT
CASSTVGGLGNTIYF
>TRBV10-3|TRBD1|TRBJ2-5|-
TGTGCCATCAGTGGACAGGGGAAAGAGACCCAGTACTTC
CAISGQGKETQYF
>TRBV4-1|TRBD2|TRBJ2-3|-
TGCGCCAGCAGCCAAGATCGTAATAGCGGGGCGAACCACTACACAGATACGCAGTATTTT
CASSQDRNSGANHYTDTQYF
>TRBV27|-|TRBJ1-1|-
TGTGCCAGCAGCGGGACGGGGGGCGAAGCTTTCTTT
CASSGTGGEAFF
>TRBV14|-|TRBJ1-1|-
TGTGCCAGCAGCTCCAACACTGAAGCTTTCTTT
CASSSNTEAFF
>TRBV2|TRBD2|TRBJ2-3|-
TGTGCCAGCAGTGGCGCTAGCGGGAGAATAGCAGATACGCAGTATTTT
CASSGASGRIADTQYF
>TRBV29-1|-|TRBJ2-5|-
TGCAGCGACCTCGGCGGGCGAGAGACCCAGTACTTC
CSDLGGRETQYF
>TRBV5-1|-|TRBJ2-5|-
TGCGCCAGCAGCGTCCAAGAGGCCCAGTACTTC
CASSVQEAQYF
>TRBV5-1|-|TRBJ1-4|-
TGCGCCAGCAGCGACACCACAGGGATGGGTGAAAAACTGTTTTTT
CASSDTTGMGEKLFF
>TRBV7-8|TRBD2|TRBJ2-7|once
TGTGCCAGCAGCCATAGCGGGAGGGCCGAGCAGTACTTC
CASSHSGRAEQYF
>TRBV4-3|-|TRBJ1-2|-
TGCGCCAGCAGCCAAGATTTACTGACATATGGTGGCTACACCTTC
CASSQDLLTYGGYTF
>TRBV19|TRBD2|TRBJ2-3|-
TGTGCCAGTAGTCCGAAAGCGGGAGCTGTAGTCGGGACAGATACGCAGTATTTT
CASSPKAGAVVGTDTQYF
>TRBV19|TRBD2|TRBJ2-7|-
TGTGCCAGTAGATCTAGCGGGAGCATCGGGTACGAGCAGTACTTC
CASRSSGSIGYEQYF
>TRBV30|-|TRBJ2-5|-
TGTGCCTGGACCTGGGAACCGGGGGAGACCCAGTACTTC
CAWTWEPGETQYF
>TRBV15|TRBD2|TRBJ2-1|-
TGTGCCACCACCCCACTAGCGAAGGATGAGCAGTTCTTC
CATTPLAKDEQFF
>TRBV5-1|-|TRBJ2-7|-
TGCGCCAGCAGCTTGCCAGGTAATCAAGACGAGCAGTACTTC
CASSLPGNQDEQYF
>TRBV11-3|TRBD2|TRBJ2-1|-
TGTGCCAGCAGCGGCCGGGGACTAGCGATGTACAATGAGCAGTTCTTC
CASSGRGLAMYNEQFF
>TRBV6-6|-|TRBJ1-4|-
TGTGCCAGCAGCCGTCGGAGGGTCGCAACTAATGAAAAACTGTTTTTT
CASSRRRVATNEKLFF
>TRBV21-1|-|TRBJ2-7|-
TGTGCCAGCAGCAAAGAAACAGGTAGAGGACCCTACGAGCAGTACTTC
CASSKETGRGPYEQYF
>TRBV6-6|-|TRBJ2-7|-
TGTGCCAGCAGTCCTCGGGACGAGCAGTACTTC
CASSPRDEQYF
>TRBV13|TRBD2|TRBJ2-3|-
TGTGCCAGCAGCGGCACCGGGACTAGCGAAACAGATACGCAGTATTTT
CASSGTGTSETDTQYF